This entry features one T cell receptor (beta chain) sequence. Clones were read by immunoSEQ multiplex PCR, and TCRdb kept only the in-frame ones, dropping some. Altogether 100,000 to 150,000 clones are present, 65% to 90% being singletons, with the ten largest covering 20% to 25%. The data originate from a study of T cell responses to AZD1222 COVID-19 vaccine. V lost 1 base and J lost 6, with 16 bases in between. This CDR3 region has 15 residues. Germline lookup yields CDR1 SGHTA and CDR2 FQGNSA. The chain recombines TRBV7-2 with TRBJ2-7; D possibly corresponds to TRBD1 (8 bases). This receptor was identified in an adult in good health. The source was peripheral blood, collected on day 0 of AZD1222 vaccination. DNA for the CDR3: TGTGCCAGCAGCTTAGTCGGGGGGACAGGTCTCGAGCAGTACTTC. Protein: CASSLVGGTGLEQYF.